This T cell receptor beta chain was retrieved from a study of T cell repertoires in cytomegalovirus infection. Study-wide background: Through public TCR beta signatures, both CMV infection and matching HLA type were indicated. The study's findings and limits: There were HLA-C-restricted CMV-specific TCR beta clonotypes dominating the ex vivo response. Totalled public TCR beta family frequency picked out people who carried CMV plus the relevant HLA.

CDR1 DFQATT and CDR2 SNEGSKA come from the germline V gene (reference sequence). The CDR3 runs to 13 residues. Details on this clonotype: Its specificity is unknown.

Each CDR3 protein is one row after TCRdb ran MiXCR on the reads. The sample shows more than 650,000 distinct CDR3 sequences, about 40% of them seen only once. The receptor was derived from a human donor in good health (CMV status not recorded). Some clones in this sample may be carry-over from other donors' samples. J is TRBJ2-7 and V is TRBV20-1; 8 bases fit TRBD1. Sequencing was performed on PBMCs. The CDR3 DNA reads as TGCAGCGCCGGGACAGGACCTTGGGCCGAGCAGTACTTC. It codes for CSAGTGPWAEQYF.